The 5 T cell receptor beta chains below all came from one sample that was sequenced in a study of T cells in Graves' hyperthyroidism and ophthalmopathy. The source material, RNA transcripts, was used to amplify TCR beta CDR3 regions. Researchers ran a first-round RT-PCR on the TCR CDR3 using the HTBI primer set. Each CDR3 protein is one row after TCRdb ran MiXCR on the multiplex PCR reads. The repertoire has about 350,000 distinct CDR3 sequences, approximately 15% of them found once; the top ten carry 34%. Sample: blood. The source is a woman aged 40 to 55 with Graves' ophthalmopathy.

CDR3 in amino acids: CASRGGQGNQPQHF. The CDR3 coding sequence is TGTGCCAGCAGAGGTGGTCAGGGCAATCAGCCCCAGCATTTT. The V and J genes are TRBV28 and TRBJ1-5; D is undetermined. V dropped 6 bases and J dropped 2 bases, with 11 bases sitting between them. Per the germline V gene, CDR1 is MDHEN and CDR2 is SYDVKM. The CDR3 is made up of 14 amino acids.

The chain joins TRBV30 to TRBJ2-1; a weak D match, TRBD2 (5 bases). Trimming took 5 bases from V and 7 from J, leaving 12 bases between them. The CDR3 is 12 residues long. Germline CDR1 GTSNPN, CDR2 SVGIG (reference sequence). Written as DNA, the CDR3 is TGTGCCTGGGAAATAGCGTCGAATGAGCAGTTCTTC. It yields the protein CAWEIASNEQFF.

This clonotype was seen at least ten times. The chain combines TRBV15 with TRBJ2-1, with 13 positions matching TRBD2. Germline V gene lookup returns CDR1 LNHNV and CDR2 YYDKDF (reference sequence). The CDR3 length is 16 residues. The trim removed 5 bases at V and 6 bases at J, leaving 7 bases unmatched. This chain's CDR3 is CATSRKLAGGVNEQFF. CDR3 bases: TGTGCCACCAGCCGCAAACTAGCGGGAGGGGTCAATGAGCAGTTCTTC.

Note on this clonotype: The junction departs from germline at one end; a sequencing error may be responsible. V usage is TRBV19 and J usage is TRBJ2-7; D remains ambiguous. The CDR3 is 12 residues long. Germline CDR1 and CDR2: LNHDA and SQIVND (reference sequence). CDR3 bases: TGTGCCACCCAGGCTGATTCCTACGAGCGGTACTTC. Translating it yields CATQADSYERYF.

On this clonotype itself: This may be a read error: a much more frequent sequence differs by one nucleotide. The chain has TRBV20-1 and TRBJ1-1, with D unresolved. V was trimmed by 4 bases and J by 8 bases, leaving 17 bases between them. The CDR3 is 13 residues long. Germline V gives CDR1 DFQATT, CDR2 SNEGSKA (reference sequence). The CDR3 reads CSATETGGSEAFF. The CDR3 bases are TGCAGTGCTACCGAGACGGGCGGATCCGAAGCTTTCTTT.